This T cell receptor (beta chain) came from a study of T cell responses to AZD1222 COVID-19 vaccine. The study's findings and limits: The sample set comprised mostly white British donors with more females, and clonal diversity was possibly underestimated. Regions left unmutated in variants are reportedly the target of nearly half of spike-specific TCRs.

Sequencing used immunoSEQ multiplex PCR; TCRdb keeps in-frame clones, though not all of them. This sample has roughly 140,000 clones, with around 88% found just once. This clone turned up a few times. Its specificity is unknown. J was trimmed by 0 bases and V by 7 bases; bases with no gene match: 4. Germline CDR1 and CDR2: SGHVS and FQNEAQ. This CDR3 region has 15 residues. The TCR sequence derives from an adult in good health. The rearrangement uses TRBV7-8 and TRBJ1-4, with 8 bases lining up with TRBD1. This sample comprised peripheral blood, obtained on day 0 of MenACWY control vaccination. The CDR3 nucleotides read TGTGCCAGCACCAGGGGGCTCCCAACTAATGAAAAACTGTTTTTT. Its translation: CASTRGLPTNEKLFF.